These T cell receptor beta chains were read from a single sample in a study of cytomegalovirus exposure and HLA in healthy donors. Using immunoSEQ multiplex PCR, the repertoire was profiled, and TCRdb retains in-frame clones only, with some absent. The table includes 150,000 to 200,000 clones, 70% to 90% detected once. The sequencing input was PBMCs. The receptors originated from a woman aged 25 to 39 in good health and CMV-seropositive. Both conserved end residues are trimmed from each CDR3. Each record gives: J gene, V gene, CDR3 protein.

J gene: TRBJ1-5
V gene: TRBV30
CDR3 protein: AWSGTGGTPQH

J gene: TRBJ2-1
V gene: TRBV5-4
CDR3 protein: ASSLAGQGDNEQF

J gene: TRBJ2-3
V gene: TRBV28
CDR3 protein: ASSRGGQGGDTQY

J gene: TRBJ2-5
V gene: TRBV7-7
CDR3 protein: ASSLGASGGETQY

J gene: TRBJ2-5
V gene: TRBV5-6
CDR3 protein: ASTKGTGFLQETQY

J gene: TRBJ1-2
V gene: TRBV4-3
CDR3 protein: ASSQADRGNYGYT

J gene: TRBJ2-7
V gene: TRBV29-1
CDR3 protein: SVEMRYEQY

J gene: TRBJ2-7
V gene: TRBV6-1
CDR3 protein: ASSGDPSSYEQY

J gene: NA
V gene: TRBV11-2
CDR3 protein: ASTVQGARYEQY

J gene: TRBJ1-5
V gene: TRBV15
CDR3 protein: ATSRGTGNQPQH

J gene: TRBJ2-7
V gene: TRBV5-1
CDR3 protein: ASSLSQGRRLEQY

J gene: TRBJ2-3
V gene: TRBV28
CDR3 protein: ASSLGLAGGKNTQY

J gene: TRBJ2-7
V gene: TRBV6-1
CDR3 protein: ASSEELFYEQY

J gene: TRBJ2-5
V gene: TRBV4-3
CDR3 protein: ASSQDRTRGETQY

J gene: TRBJ1-1
V gene: TRBV10-3
CDR3 protein: AIKEIQGNTEAF

J gene: TRBJ1-1
V gene: TRBV9
CDR3 protein: ASSAREGTEAF

J gene: TRBJ2-3
V gene: TRBV4-3
CDR3 protein: ASSQGGGGAPDTQY

J gene: TRBJ1-1
V gene: TRBV6-5
CDR3 protein: ASSYGGGSDTEAF

J gene: TRBJ2-7
V gene: TRBV14
CDR3 protein: ASSRIPGQGFGEQY

J gene: TRBJ1-1
V gene: TRBV27
CDR3 protein: ASSPTGGGTEAF